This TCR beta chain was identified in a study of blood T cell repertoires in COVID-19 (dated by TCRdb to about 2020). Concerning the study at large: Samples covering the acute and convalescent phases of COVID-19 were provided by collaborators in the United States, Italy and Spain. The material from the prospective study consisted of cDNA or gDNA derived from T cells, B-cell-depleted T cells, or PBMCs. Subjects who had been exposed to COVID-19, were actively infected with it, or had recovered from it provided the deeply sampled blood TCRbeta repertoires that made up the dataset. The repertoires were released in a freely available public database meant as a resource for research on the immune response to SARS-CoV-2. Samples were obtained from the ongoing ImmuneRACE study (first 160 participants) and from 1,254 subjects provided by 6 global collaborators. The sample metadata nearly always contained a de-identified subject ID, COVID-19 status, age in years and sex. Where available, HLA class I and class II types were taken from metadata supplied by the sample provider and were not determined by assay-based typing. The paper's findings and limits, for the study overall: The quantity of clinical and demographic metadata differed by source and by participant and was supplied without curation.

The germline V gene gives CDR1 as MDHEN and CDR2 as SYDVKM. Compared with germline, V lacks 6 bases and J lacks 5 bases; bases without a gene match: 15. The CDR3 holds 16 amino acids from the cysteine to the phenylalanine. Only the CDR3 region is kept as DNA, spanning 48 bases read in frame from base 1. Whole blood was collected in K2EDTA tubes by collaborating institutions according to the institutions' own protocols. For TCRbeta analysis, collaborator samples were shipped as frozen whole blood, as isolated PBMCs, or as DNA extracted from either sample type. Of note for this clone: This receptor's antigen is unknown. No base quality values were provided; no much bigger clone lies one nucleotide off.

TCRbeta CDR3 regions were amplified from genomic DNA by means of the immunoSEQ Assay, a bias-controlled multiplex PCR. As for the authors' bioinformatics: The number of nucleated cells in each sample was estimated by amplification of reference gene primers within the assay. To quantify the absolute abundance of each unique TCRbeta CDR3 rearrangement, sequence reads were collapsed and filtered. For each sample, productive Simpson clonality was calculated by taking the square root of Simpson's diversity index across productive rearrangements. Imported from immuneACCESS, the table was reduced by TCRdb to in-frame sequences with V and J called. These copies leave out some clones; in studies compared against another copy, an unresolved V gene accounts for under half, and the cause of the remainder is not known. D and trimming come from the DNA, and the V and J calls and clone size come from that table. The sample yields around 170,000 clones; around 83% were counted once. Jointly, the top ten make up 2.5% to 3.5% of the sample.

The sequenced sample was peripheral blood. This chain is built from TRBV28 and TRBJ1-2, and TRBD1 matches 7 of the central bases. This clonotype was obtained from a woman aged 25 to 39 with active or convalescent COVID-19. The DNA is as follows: TGTGCCAGCAGGGGACAGCACCTTACACTGGCGTATGGCTACACCTTC. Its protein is CASRGQHLTLAYGYTF.